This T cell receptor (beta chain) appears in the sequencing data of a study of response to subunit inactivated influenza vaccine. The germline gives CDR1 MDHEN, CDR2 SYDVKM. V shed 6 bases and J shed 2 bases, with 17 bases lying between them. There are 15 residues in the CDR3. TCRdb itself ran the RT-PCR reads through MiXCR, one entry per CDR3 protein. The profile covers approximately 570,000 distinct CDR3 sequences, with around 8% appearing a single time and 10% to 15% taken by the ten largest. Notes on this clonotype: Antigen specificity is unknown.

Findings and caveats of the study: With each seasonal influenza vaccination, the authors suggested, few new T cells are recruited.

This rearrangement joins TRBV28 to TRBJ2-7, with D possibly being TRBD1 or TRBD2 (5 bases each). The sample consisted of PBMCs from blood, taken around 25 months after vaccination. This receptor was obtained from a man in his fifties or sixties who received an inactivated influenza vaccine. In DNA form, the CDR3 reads TGTGCCAGCAGGTATTGGGGACCGAAGACCTACGAGCAGTACTTC. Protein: CASRYWGPKTYEQYF.